This T cell receptor (beta chain) originates from a study of T cell changes during pregnancy in multiple sclerosis. This table comes from immunoSEQ multiplex PCR, and its TCRdb copy is limited to in-frame clones, with some not included. The sample carries about 40,000 clones, more than 85% recorded once. Germline lookup yields CDR1 SGHVS and CDR2 FNYEAQ. The CDR3 is 14 amino acids. V lost 0 bases to trimming and J lost 6 bases, with 9 bases between them. This sequence was found in a female donor with multiple sclerosis, enrolled in a pregnancy study. The J gene is TRBJ2-1, the V gene TRBV7-6; tentative D call: TRBD2 (6 bases). Sequenced material: CD8+ T cells from peripheral blood mononuclear cells, taken before pregnancy. This CDR3 is CASSLAEGLNEQFF. The CDR3 DNA follows: TGTGCCAGCAGCTTAGCGGAGGGCCTCAATGAGCAGTTCTTC.